This TCR beta chain was observed in a study of regulatory T cells in long-lasting Graves disease. TCR beta libraries were built with iRepertoire HTBI primers and Arm-PCR of CDR3 regions. TCRdb re-called the multiplex PCR reads through MiXCR, storing one row per CDR3 protein. The table has a few hundred thousand distinct CDR3 sequences, roughly 23% seen once; the top ten hold over 10%. Time point specified: persistent/refractory GD, antithyroid drugs over 5 years with positive TRAb. With RNA extracted from PBMCs as input, the TCR library was made. Diagnoses of Graves' disease were made by American Thyroid Association guidelines. The study, taken as a whole, reports: Sample size was small, which may have lowered accuracy. Clonotypes that were public and shared totalled 2,500 to 3,000 in persistent patients versus around 970 in new patients.

This CDR3 is built from 15 residues. V was trimmed by 1 base and J by 0 bases, leaving 7 bases between them. Germline values: CDR1 SGHTA, CDR2 FQGNSA. Points on this clonotype: The target antigen is unknown.

J is TRBJ1-5 and V is TRBV7-2; perhaps TRBD1 as D (5 bases). The sequenced sample was peripheral blood mononuclear cells (PBMCs), obtained when the disease was refractory, from a patient treated with antithyroid drugs. This sequence originates from a female donor with Graves disease. CDR3 sequence (DNA): TGTGCCAGCAGCTTAGAGGGGAGTAGCAATCAGCCCCAGCATTTT. Amino acids: CASSLEGSSNQPQHF.